This T cell receptor beta chain was observed in a study of blood T cells in healthy people across ages. Through a sample-barcoded 5' primer and a J-beta primer mix, a second PCR was run for roughly 6 to 12 cycles. TCRdb used MiXCR to reprocess the 5' RACE reads, holding one entry per CDR3 protein. The sample yields some 800,000 distinct CDR3 sequences, roughly 25% seen once. CDR3 length: 14 amino acids. V was clipped by 2 bases and J by 10 bases; unmatched bases: 5. Germline V gene sequence: CDR1 SGHTA, CDR2 FQGNSA. These data are also associated with another study on T cells of mothers and their children.

The sequence was collected from a boy aged 10-17 years in good health. Sequenced material: blood. The chain uses TRBV7-2 and TRBJ1-6, with 7 bases matching TRBD1. The DNA for the CDR3 is TGTGCCAGCAGCTTATTAGACAGGGCCTCACCCCTCCACTTT. Its translation is CASSLLDRASPLHF.